The next 21 T cell receptor beta chains were all read from a single sample in a study of cytomegalovirus exposure and HLA in healthy donors. This table comes from immunoSEQ multiplex PCR, and its TCRdb copy is limited to in-frame clones, with some not included. Of approximately 230,000 clones listed, roughly 84% were seen once; the top ten hold around 12%. The sequencing sample was made of PBMCs. All receptors derive from a man between 18 and 35 years old in good health and CMV-seropositive.

The rearrangement uses TRBV27 and TRBJ2-7; 7 nucleotides align to TRBD2. Per germline, CDR1 MNHEY and CDR2 SMNVEV (reference sequence). The length of the CDR3 is 15 residues. V shed 3 bases and J 2 bases; nucleotides not matched to a gene: 7. Here the CDR3 reads CASSFRSSGTYEQYF. In DNA, the CDR3 is TGTGCCAGCAGTTTTCGGTCTAGCGGAACCTACGAGCAGTACTTC.

This chain joins TRBV28 and TRBJ2-2; a possible D gene is TRBD1 (5 bases). The CDR3 sequence is 13 residues long. Deletions cut 6 bases from V and 4 bases from J, with 9 bases between. Germline V gene lookup returns CDR1 MDHEN and CDR2 SYDVKM. Here the CDR3 DNA reads TGTGCCAGCAGGCCCGACAGCACCGGGGAGCTGTTTTTT. Residues: CASRPDSTGELFF.

This clone has just one count. V and J are TRBV4-1 and TRBJ2-2; D is unclear. V dropped 4 bases and J dropped 4 bases, with 16 bases sitting between them. CDR1 and CDR2 (germline): MGHRA, YSYEKL. The CDR3 runs to 16 residues. CDR3 sequence (DNA): TGCGCCAGCAGCCGATCATCCGGGCCGGTCACCGGGGAGCTGTTTTTT. Protein product: CASSRSSGPVTGELFF.

This rearrangement joins TRBV2 to TRBJ2-7; 8 positions agree with TRBD2. Germline V gene sequence: CDR1 SNHLY, CDR2 FYNNEI. The CDR3 runs 14 residues. Unmatched junction bases numbered 5, after V lost 7 bases and J lost 0 bases. The CDR3 sequence is CASKGGRPSYEQYF. In DNA form, the CDR3 reads TGTGCCAGCAAGGGCGGGAGGCCCTCCTACGAGCAGTACTTC.

This chain links TRBV19 with TRBJ2-3, with a possible D match to TRBD2 (6 bases). The CDR3 covers 14 residues. Trimming removed 6 bases at V and 1 base at J, with 11 bases between. Germline assignment: CDR1 LNHDA and CDR2 SQIVND (reference sequence). The CDR3 is CASSRELGTDTQYF. DNA of the CDR3: TGTGCCAGTAGCCGGGAGTTGGGCACAGATACGCAGTATTTT.

The genes are TRBV5-1 and TRBJ2-7, with D unclear. The CDR3 has 12 residues. Germline CDR1 SGHRS, CDR2 YFSETQ. V was clipped by 5 bases and J by 7 bases, with 13 bases between them. CDR3 sequence (DNA): TGCGCCAGCAGACTTTCGACGGAGGAGCAGTACTTC. It specifies CASRLSTEEQYF.

V gene TRBV11-2 combines with J gene TRBJ1-4, with D perhaps matching TRBD1 (5 bases). CDR1 is SGHAT and CDR2 is FQNNGV in the germline V gene. Trimming stripped 5 bases from V and 8 bases from J, with 12 bases between. The CDR3 has 13 amino acids. The CDR3 here is CASSRNGGEKLFF. DNA of the CDR3: TGTGCCAGCAGCAGGAACGGGGGAGAAAAACTGTTTTTT. Full variable domain (outside the CDR3, taken from reference TRBV11-2 and TRBJ1-4): EAGVAQSPRYKIIEKRQSVAFWCNPISGHATLYWYQQILGQGPKLLIQFQNNGVVDDSQLPKDRFSAERLKGVDSTLKIQPAKLEDSAVYLCASSRNGGEKLFFGSGTQLSVL.

The chain combines TRBV25-1 with TRBJ2-3; TRBD2 agrees at 8 bases. CDR3 length equals 16 residues. V shed 3 bases, J shed 0 bases, and the junction held 5 bases outside the gene matches. The germline V gene has CDR1 MGHDK and CDR2 SYGVNS. CDR3 amino acids: CASSDRASGSTDTQYF. Here the CDR3 DNA reads TGTGCCAGCAGTGATCGGGCTAGCGGGAGCACAGATACGCAGTATTTT.

The chain joins TRBV7-2 to TRBJ2-7, with TRBD1 as a possible D gene (6 bases). Trimming cost V 5 bases and J 3 bases, with 11 bases left between them. Germline CDR1 is SGHTA and CDR2 is FQGNSA. The CDR3 totals 13 residues. DNA of the CDR3: TGTGCCAGCAGCAGAGGGGGAGTCTACGAGCAGTACTTC. Translated, it gives CASSRGGVYEQYF.

V gene TRBV5-1 combines with J gene TRBJ2-2, with 8 bases identical to TRBD1. The CDR3 runs 16 residues. With 2 bases clipped from V and 8 bases from J, the junction kept 11 bases outside the gene matches. Germline values: CDR1 SGHRS, CDR2 YFSETQ. The DNA of the CDR3 is TGCGCCAGCAGCTTTTCTGGACAGGGAAATCTAGGGGAGCTGTTTTTT. Encoded protein: CASSFSGQGNLGELFF.

V gene TRBV27 combines with J gene TRBJ2-1; 7 nucleotides agree with TRBD1. With 7 bases clipped from V and 2 bases from J, the junction kept 8 bases outside the gene matches. The CDR3 has 15 amino acids. The germline CDR1 and CDR2 sequences are MNHEY and SMNVEV (reference sequence). This chain's CDR3 is CASIAAQGPYNEQFF. CDR3 in DNA: TGTGCCAGCATCGCGGCACAGGGGCCCTACAATGAGCAGTTCTTC.

A single count supports this clone. The rearrangement uses TRBV5-6 and TRBJ2-4; perhaps TRBD1 as D (5 bases). This CDR3 contains 16 residues. V lost 1 base, J lost 6 bases, and 17 bases lay in between. Germline V CDR1 and CDR2: SGHDT, YYEEEE. CDR3 region: CASSLRVQGLINIQYF. The CDR3 DNA is TGTGCCAGCAGCTTGAGGGTCCAGGGCCTAATAAACATTCAGTACTTC. Filled out from reference TRBV5-6 and TRBJ2-4, the complete variable domain reads DAGVTQSPTHLIKTRGQQVTLRCSPKSGHDTVSWYQQALGQGPQFIFQYYEEEERQRGNFPDRFSGHQFPNYSSELNVNALLLGDSALYLCASSLRVQGLINIQYFGAGTRLSVL.

This chain uses TRBV6-1 with TRBJ1-1; D unresolved. Germline V gives CDR1 MNHNS, CDR2 SASEGT. Trimming took off 5 bases at V and 5 bases at J, with 15 bases between the two ends. CDR3 size: 14 residues. The CDR3 DNA sequence: TGTGCCAGCAGTCTCCCGCGGGCCAATACTGAAGCTTTCTTT. It is translated as CASSLPRANTEAFF.

This clone was seen a single time. This sample includes further DNA sequences coding for the same CDR3. The chain uses TRBV9 and TRBJ2-7; TRBD2 matches at 8 bases. The germline gives CDR1 SGDLS, CDR2 YYNGEE. The CDR3 has 14 residues. Losses at the gene ends were 0 bases for V and 4 bases for J; bases not matched to a gene: 3. CDR3 sequence: CASSVGGRSYEQYF. The CDR3 coding sequence is TGTGCCAGCAGCGTAGGCGGGAGGTCTTACGAGCAGTACTTC.

This clone was found once. This chain connects TRBV28 to TRBJ2-7, with D perhaps TRBD2 (6 bases). V was cut by 5 bases and J by 2 bases, with 10 bases left in between. This CDR3 contains 13 residues. Germline loops: CDR1 MDHEN, CDR2 SYDVKM. In nucleotides, the CDR3 is TGTGCCAGCAGTCGGACTACAACCTACGAGCAGTACTTC. It yields the protein CASSRTTTYEQYF.

The CDR3 DNA is TGTGCCAGCAGCGTAGGGGACAGCTACTACGAGCAGTACTTC. Its protein product is CASSVGDSYYEQYF. The chain couples TRBV9 to TRBJ2-7; 7 positions agree with TRBD1. The length of the CDR3 is 14 residues. Germline V gives CDR1 SGDLS, CDR2 YYNGEE. V trimming: 0 bases; J trimming: 3 bases; junction bases outside the gene matches: 3.

This sequence joins TRBV30 and TRBJ1-2, with 9 bases fitting TRBD1. V was pared by 2 bases and J by 3 bases, with 7 bases of the junction left unmatched. Germline V CDR1 and CDR2: GTSNPN, SVGIG (reference sequence). The CDR3 contains 15 residues. The CDR3 region has the DNA TGTGCCTGGAGTCCAACAGGGGGCGCCGACTATGGCTACACCTTC. Amino acids: CAWSPTGGADYGYTF.

The gene calls are TRBV5-4 and TRBJ2-2; D is perhaps TRBD1 or TRBD2 (5 bases each). The V and J ends lost 3 bases and 0 bases respectively, with 12 bases between them. The CDR3 runs 16 residues. Germline V gene data show CDR1 as SGHNT and CDR2 as YYREEE (reference sequence). CDR3 bases: TGTGCCAGCAGCTGGGGACGCATCGCGAACACCGGGGAGCTGTTTTTT. Translation gives CASSWGRIANTGELFF.

This chain uses TRBV5-1 with TRBJ1-1; tentative D call: TRBD1 (5 bases). Per germline, CDR1 SGHRS and CDR2 YFSETQ. V lost 4 bases and J lost 7, with 17 bases in between. CDR3 length: 14 residues. DNA for the CDR3: TGCGCCAGCAGCCCCGACAGTCTCGTCATTGAAGCTTTCTTT. Translation: CASSPDSLVIEAFF.

The rearrangement uses TRBV27 and TRBJ2-3, with D possibly TRBD1 on 6 matching bases. CDR1 is MNHEY and CDR2 is SMNVEV in the germline V gene (reference sequence). The CDR3 is made up of 13 amino acids. V shed 10 bases and J shed 2 bases, with 13 bases lying between them. CDR3 bases: TGTGCCATCAACAGGGTATTCACAGATACGCAGTATTTT. Encoded protein: CAINRVFTDTQYF.

V usage is TRBV4-1 and J usage is TRBJ2-1, with TRBD2 matching over 9 bases. J lost 5 bases, V lost 4 bases, and 9 bases had no gene match. CDR3 length: 16 amino acids. Germline loops: CDR1 MGHRA, CDR2 YSYEKL. In DNA, the CDR3 is TGCGCCAGCAGCCCCATGAAGTCTAGCGGGAACAATGAGCAGTTCTTC. Protein product: CASSPMKSSGNNEQFF.